At least ten counts were recorded for the clone carrying this T cell receptor beta chain. Its antigen is still unknown. Each CDR3 protein is one row after TCRdb ran MiXCR on the 5' RACE reads. The table shows about 23,000 distinct CDR3 sequences, with more than 4.5% occurring only once. This record comes from a study of spatial heterogeneity in lung cancer. Looking at the study overall: Strong correlation was found between tumor-region TCR transcript counts and a T cell module score from matched bulk RNA-seq. Unique TCR and UMI combinations averaged more than ten appearances each in raw reads. Overall study findings and caveats: Among tumor T cells, estimated coverage was around 7% for alpha chains and roughly 12% for beta chains. How many expanded intratumoral alpha and beta TCRs were present tracked the tumor mutation count, which was a count of nonsynonymous mutations.

This sample's time point: sample taken at primary tumor resection. No cells were sorted before sequencing. The whole RNA sequenced was extracted from tumor, nontumor lung or frozen PBMC. There are 17 residues in the CDR3. Germline lookup yields CDR1 DFQATT and CDR2 SNEGSKA (reference sequence). With 0 bases removed from V and 0 bases from J, the gap between germline ends came to 17 bases. This TCR was recovered from a male donor with early-stage non-small cell lung cancer. Sequenced material: lung tumor tissue, taken at surgery. This rearrangement joins TRBV20-1 to TRBJ1-1, with D perhaps matching TRBD1 (6 bases). CDR3 in DNA: TGCAGTGCTAGAGATGGGGGGGCCCCCACTATGAACACTGAAGCTTTCTTT. This gives the protein CSARDGGAPTMNTEAFF.